The 32 T cell receptor beta chains below all came from one sample that was sequenced in a study of T cell changes during pregnancy in multiple sclerosis. Measured with immunoSEQ multiplex PCR; TCRdb has only the in-frame clones, and not every one. This sample yields more than 90,000 clones, of which approximately 91% are seen a single time; about 3.1% belongs to the top ten. This sample comprised peripheral blood, obtained in the second trimester of pregnancy. The receptor source for this set is a female donor with multiple sclerosis, enrolled in a pregnancy study.

This chain joins TRBV4-3 and TRBJ2-7; TRBD2 matches 10 bases. Unmatched junction bases numbered 3, after V lost 1 base and J lost 3 bases. This CDR3 is built from 15 residues. CDR1 LGHNA and CDR2 YSLEER come from the germline V gene. CDR3 bases: TGCGCCAGCAGCCAAGGGACTAGCGGCCTCTACGAGCAGTACTTC. Protein: CASSQGTSGLYEQYF.

The genes are TRBV5-5 and TRBJ1-3; TRBD1 aligns across 7 bases. CDR3 length: 13 amino acids. V lost 4 bases, J lost 8 bases, and 6 bases stayed unmatched. Germline V gene data show CDR1 as SGHKS and CDR2 as YYEKEE (reference sequence). In nucleotides, the CDR3 is TGTGCCAGCAGCCGACAGGGTCTGGACACCATATATTTT. This gives the protein CASSRQGLDTIYF.

This chain links TRBV6-5 with TRBJ1-2; maybe TRBD1 (5 bases). This CDR3 spans 16 amino acids. The germline V and J ends were trimmed by 0 bases and 2 bases, with 13 bases remaining between them. Germline values: CDR1 MNHEY, CDR2 SVGAGI. The CDR3 here is CASSYSGGSSNYGYTF. In DNA form, the CDR3 reads TGTGCCAGCAGTTACTCGGGGGGGTCAAGCAACTATGGCTACACCTTC.

This chain links TRBV2 with TRBJ2-1, with 7 positions matching TRBD2. CDR1 is SNHLY and CDR2 is FYNNEI in the germline V gene. V was pared by 3 bases and J by 9 bases, with 11 bases of the junction left unmatched. This CDR3 is built from 15 residues. The CDR3 DNA reads TGTGCCAGCAGTGAGGTGGGAGGGCAATCCGGTGAGCAGTTCTTC. Translated, it gives CASSEVGGQSGEQFF. Full variable domain (outside the CDR3, taken from reference TRBV2 and TRBJ2-1): EPEVTQTPSHQVTQMGQEVILRCVPISNHLYFYWYRQILGQKVEFLVSFYNNEISEKSEIFDDQFSVERPDGSNFTLKIRSTKLEDSAMYFCASSEVGGQSGEQFFGPGTRLTVL.

V usage is TRBV14 and J usage is TRBJ2-1; 7 bases agree with TRBD1. The CDR3 has 20 amino acids. V lost 4 bases and J lost 4; bases outside the gene matches: 22. Germline V gene lookup returns CDR1 SGHDN and CDR2 FVKESK. CDR3 amino acids: CASSPRSPAPVDRSYNEQFF. CDR3 in DNA: TGTGCCAGCAGCCCAAGATCCCCCGCCCCCGTGGACAGGTCGTACAATGAGCAGTTCTTC.

The chain couples TRBV7-5 to TRBJ1-4; the tabulated D call, TRBD1, remains unverified against the DNA. TRBV7-5 is marked as a pseudogene. The CDR3 has 18 amino acids. The CDR3 region is CARSLEGGLRTTNEKLFF. CDR3 sequence (DNA): TGTGCCAGAAGCTTAGAAGGGGGTCTACGGACAACTAATGAAAAACTGTTTTTT.

The rearrangement uses TRBV6-5 and TRBJ2-7, with TRBD2 identical over 8 bases. Germline assignment: CDR1 MNHEY and CDR2 SVGAGI. The CDR3 covers 15 residues. V lost 6 bases and J lost 4; bases outside the gene matches: 11. The CDR3 nucleotides read TGTGCCAGCAGCGCCGGGGGGACTAGTCGTTACGAGCAGTACTTC. Translating it yields CASSAGGTSRYEQYF.

V gene TRBV7-9 combines with J gene TRBJ1-1; perhaps TRBD1 as D (6 bases). Trimming stripped 1 base from V and 1 base from J, with 13 bases between. The CDR3 contains 16 residues. CDR1 is SEHNR, CDR2 FQNEAQ, per germline (reference sequence). The CDR3 is CASSLERGIGNTEAFF. CDR3 nucleotides: TGTGCCAGCAGCTTAGAGAGGGGGATAGGGAACACTGAAGCTTTCTTT.

CDR3 residues: CASSPAGGGEQFF. In nucleotides, the CDR3 is TGTGCCAGCAGCCCAGCGGGAGGCGGTGAGCAGTTCTTC. The genes are TRBV11-3 and TRBJ2-1; 9 bases align to TRBD2. The CDR3 is made up of 13 amino acids. In germline, CDR1 is SGHNT, CDR2 YENEEA. The V segment lost 5 bases and the J segment 9 bases; nucleotides outside the gene matches: 5.

The chain uses TRBV18 and TRBJ2-5; 7 positions match TRBD2. CDR3 length: 15 residues. The germline gives CDR1 KGHSH, CDR2 LQKENI. The ends lost 7 bases at V and 2 bases at J; junction bases unmatched: 10. The CDR3 region has the DNA TGTGCCAGCTTGGGAATTCTAGCGGCACAAGAGACCCAGTACTTC. As protein: CASLGILAAQETQYF.

The V gene is TRBV25-1, the J gene TRBJ1-4; TRBD1 agrees at 7 bases. Germline V lookup: CDR1 MGHDK, CDR2 SYGVNS. V shed 2 bases, J shed 4 bases, and the junction held 13 bases outside the gene matches. This CDR3 comprises 18 residues. CDR3: CASSERGTAGGFNEKLFF. CDR3 coding DNA: TGTGCCAGCAGTGAACGTGGGACAGCTGGAGGGTTTAATGAAAAACTGTTTTTT. The full variable domain, in which reference TRBV25-1 and TRBJ1-4 provide the parts outside the CDR3, is EADIYQTPRYLVIGTGKKITLECSQTMGHDKMYWYQQDPGMELHLIHYSYGVNSTEKGDLSSESTVSRIRTEHFPLTLESARPSHTSQYLCASSERGTAGGFNEKLFFGSGTQLSVL.

The chain is built from TRBV28 and TRBJ1-2, with 7 bases aligning to TRBD1. V dropped 5 bases and J dropped 4; count of bases not matched to a gene: 7. Germline V gene lookup returns CDR1 MDHEN and CDR2 SYDVKM. The length of the CDR3 is 14 residues. The CDR3 reads CASSLTGATYGYTF. DNA of the CDR3: TGTGCCAGCAGTCTTACAGGGGCGACCTATGGCTACACCTTC.

The J gene is TRBJ2-7, the V gene TRBV28, with 10 positions matching TRBD2. The V segment lost 6 bases and the J segment 6 bases; nucleotides outside the gene matches: 8. This CDR3 has 14 amino acids. CDR1 MDHEN and CDR2 SYDVKM come from the germline V gene. DNA for the CDR3: TGTGCCAGCAGGCGAGCGGGAGGGCCTGGCGAGCAGTACTTC. It codes for CASRRAGGPGEQYF. The variable domain in full, with the rest retrieved from reference TRBV28 and TRBJ2-7, is DVKVTQSSRYLVKRTGEKVFLECVQDMDHENMFWYRQDPGLGLRLIYFSYDVKMKEKGDIPEGYSVSREKKERFSLILESASTNQTSMYLCASRRAGGPGEQYFGPGTRLTVT.

The chain couples TRBV28 to TRBJ2-1; TRBD2 aligns across 13 bases. The germline CDR1 and CDR2 sequences are MDHEN and SYDVKM. V dropped 3 bases and J dropped 8; count of bases not matched to a gene: 10. The CDR3 consists of 17 residues. The chain's CDR3 is CASSFKLAGGPGDEQFF. The CDR3 DNA is TGTGCCAGCAGTTTTAAACTAGCGGGAGGGCCAGGGGATGAGCAGTTCTTC.

Regarding this clone: Other nucleotide sequences in the sample specify the same CDR3. CDR3 region: CAWSVSGGSYEQYF. The CDR3 DNA reads TGTGCCTGGAGTGTGAGCGGAGGCTCCTACGAGCAGTACTTC. V gene TRBV30 combines with J gene TRBJ2-7; D is perhaps TRBD2 (5 bases). CDR3 size: 14 residues. Germline assignment: CDR1 GTSNPN and CDR2 SVGIG (reference sequence). Between the trimmed V and J ends, which lost 0 bases and 0 bases, there was a span of 9 bases.

The chain joins TRBV12-1 to TRBJ2-1; TRBD1 reflects the table's D call only, with no check against the DNA. TRBV12-1 is a listed pseudogene. The CDR3 spans 14 residues. CDR3 nucleotide sequence: TGTGCCAGCAGCCGGGGACAGAAGAGCGGGGAGCAGTTCTTC. Translating gives CASSRGQKSGEQFF.

The rearrangement joins TRBV14 to TRBJ2-7, with 12 bases matching TRBD2. This CDR3 is built from 20 residues. The V and J ends lost 4 bases and 5 bases, in that order; junction bases with no gene match: 21. Germline CDR1 reads SGHDN; CDR2 reads FVKESK. CDR3 nucleotide sequence: TGTGCCAGCAGCCGCCCGGCAGGCAGCGAGACTAGCGGGAGTAACCACGAGCAGTACTTC. It specifies CASSRPAGSETSGSNHEQYF.

The chain couples TRBV19 to TRBJ1-3, with 7 bases matching TRBD1. J lost 5 bases, V lost 7 bases, and 11 bases had no gene match. The germline CDR1 and CDR2 sequences are LNHDA and SQIVND (reference sequence). The CDR3 runs 15 residues. CDR3 bases: TGTGCCAGTAATCCCCCAGGGGACAGAAGAAACACCATATATTTT. Residues: CASNPPGDRRNTIYF.

The chain has TRBV6-1 and TRBJ2-7; the D gene is possibly TRBD1 (6 bases). The CDR3 consists of 12 residues. Germline CDR1 is MNHNS and CDR2 is SASEGT. V lost 7 bases to trimming and J lost 2 bases, with 9 bases between them. CDR3 sequence: CASTGTTYEQYF. The CDR3 DNA reads as TGTGCCAGCACGGGGACAACCTACGAGCAGTACTTC.

This clone has a single count. The chain has TRBV7-2 and TRBJ2-1; 9 bases match TRBD2. The germline gives CDR1 SGHTA, CDR2 FQGNSA. This CDR3 has 17 amino acids. Trimming cost V 1 base and J 0 bases; bases outside gene matches: 4. Here the CDR3 reads CASSLGGRALSYNEQFF. The CDR3 DNA sequence: TGTGCCAGCAGCTTAGGCGGGAGGGCCCTCTCCTACAATGAGCAGTTCTTC.

The chain carries TRBV29-1 and TRBJ1-2, with D possibly being TRBD1 (6 bases). The V gene's germline CDR1 is SQVTM and CDR2 ANQGSEA. This CDR3 has 13 residues. The V end lost 7 bases, the J end lost 3 bases, and 15 bases lay between the germline ends. The CDR3 coding sequence is TGCAGCGCGGTCGGGGGGCCTTACTATGGCTACACCTTC. Protein sequence: CSAVGGPYYGYTF.

The genes are TRBV9 and TRBJ2-2; D unresolved. Germline loops: CDR1 SGDLS, CDR2 YYNGEE. The germline V and J ends were trimmed by 0 bases and 2 bases, with 5 bases remaining between them. The CDR3 covers 14 residues. The CDR3 loop reads CASSVAVNTGELFF. CDR3 coding DNA: TGTGCCAGCAGCGTAGCGGTCAACACCGGGGAGCTGTTTTTT.

This clone was counted a single time. The V gene is TRBV19, the J gene TRBJ2-5; TRBD2 matches 7 bases. V dropped 5 bases and J dropped 5; count of bases not matched to a gene: 11. This CDR3 contains 15 residues. Germline CDR1 and CDR2: LNHDA and SQIVND (reference sequence). CDR3 in DNA: TGTGCCAGTAGTTCCGTGGGGGGGGTCGAGGAGACCCAGTACTTC. It yields the protein CASSSVGGVEETQYF.

The chain couples TRBV7-9 to TRBJ1-1, with D perhaps TRBD1 (5 bases). The CDR3 extends over 16 amino acids. The V end was cut by 0 bases, the J end by 6 bases, with 17 bases between. The germline gives CDR1 SEHNR, CDR2 FQNEAQ (reference sequence). The CDR3 sequence is CASSLAGLPRGAEAFF. The DNA of the CDR3 is TGTGCCAGCAGCTTAGCGGGGCTCCCCCGGGGGGCTGAAGCTTTCTTT.

The chain has TRBV27 and TRBJ2-2, with D unclear. CDR1 is MNHEY, CDR2 SMNVEV, per germline (reference sequence). The ends were cut back, 4 bases at V and 1 base at J, with 7 bases in the middle. The CDR3 spans 14 residues. The CDR3 DNA sequence: TGTGCCAGCAGTTCTATTAGGAACACCGGGGAGCTGTTTTTT. Protein product: CASSSIRNTGELFF.

This chain uses TRBV6-6 with TRBJ2-7, with 11 nucleotides matching TRBD2. Trimming removed 5 bases from V and 2 bases from J; junction bases left unmatched: 2. The V gene's germline CDR1 is MNHNY and CDR2 SVGAGI (reference sequence). The CDR3 loop spans 14 amino acids. DNA for the CDR3: TGTGCCAGCAGTCAGACTAGCGGGACCTACGAGCAGTACTTC. Translated: CASSQTSGTYEQYF.

The chain combines TRBV28 with TRBJ2-7, with D uncertain. Germline assignment: CDR1 MDHEN and CDR2 SYDVKM. Trimming pared 6 bases from V and 6 bases from J, leaving 9 bases between. The CDR3 contains 11 residues. The CDR3 spells CASSPPGEQYF. The CDR3 DNA reads TGTGCCAGCAGCCCCCCGGGCGAGCAGTACTTC.

The sample holds one count of this clone. The chain has TRBV5-1 and TRBJ2-3; the match to TRBD2 covers 7 bases. The CDR3 runs to 16 residues. V was clipped by 2 bases and J by 2 bases; unmatched bases: 8. Germline-derived CDR1 and CDR2 are SGHRS and YFSETQ. CDR3 sequence (DNA): TGCGCCAGCAGCTTTAAAGGAGCGGGGATCACAGATACGCAGTATTTT. Translated: CASSFKGAGITDTQYF. Based on the CDR3 plus reference TRBV5-1 and TRBJ2-3, the full variable domain is KAGVTQTPRYLIKTRGQQVTLSCSPISGHRSVSWYQQTPGQGLQFLFEYFSETQRNKGNFPGRFSGRQFSNSRSEMNVSTLELGDSALYLCASSFKGAGITDTQYFGPGTRLTVL.

The chain uses TRBV28 and TRBJ1-5; the D gene is possibly TRBD1 (5 bases). CDR1 is MDHEN and CDR2 is SYDVKM in the germline V gene. With 1 base removed from V and 4 bases from J, the gap between germline ends came to 5 bases. The length of the CDR3 is 13 residues. The CDR3 sequence is CASSLSGNQPQHF. DNA of the CDR3: TGTGCCAGCAGTTTATCAGGGAATCAGCCCCAGCATTTT.

CDR3 DNA sequence: TGCAGCGCCTTGACATTAGCTGAAGCTTTCTTT. Its protein is CSALTLAEAFF. The chain is built from TRBV29-1 and TRBJ1-1; no definite D call. The CDR3 spans 11 residues. With 7 bases removed from V and 6 bases from J, the gap between germline ends came to 12 bases. Per the germline V gene, CDR1 is SQVTM and CDR2 is ANQGSEA.

J is TRBJ2-2 and V is TRBV5-4; possibly TRBD2 for D (5 bases). The length of the CDR3 is 16 residues. Germline loops: CDR1 SGHNT, CDR2 YYREEE (reference sequence). Trimming removed 2 bases at V and 2 bases at J, with 13 bases between. CDR3 in amino acids: CASSFLDWTNTGELFF. In DNA, the CDR3 is TGTGCCAGCAGCTTTTTGGACTGGACCAACACCGGGGAGCTGTTTTTT.

The chain uses TRBV2 and TRBJ2-5; tentative D call: TRBD2 (6 bases). Between the trimmed V and J ends, which lost 10 bases and 4 bases, there was a span of 19 bases. This CDR3 comprises 14 residues. The germline CDR1 and CDR2 sequences are SNHLY and FYNNEI. CDR3 DNA sequence: TGTGCCACCGAGGCCTGGGGAGGTTTAGAGACCCAGTACTTC. It translates to CATEAWGGLETQYF.